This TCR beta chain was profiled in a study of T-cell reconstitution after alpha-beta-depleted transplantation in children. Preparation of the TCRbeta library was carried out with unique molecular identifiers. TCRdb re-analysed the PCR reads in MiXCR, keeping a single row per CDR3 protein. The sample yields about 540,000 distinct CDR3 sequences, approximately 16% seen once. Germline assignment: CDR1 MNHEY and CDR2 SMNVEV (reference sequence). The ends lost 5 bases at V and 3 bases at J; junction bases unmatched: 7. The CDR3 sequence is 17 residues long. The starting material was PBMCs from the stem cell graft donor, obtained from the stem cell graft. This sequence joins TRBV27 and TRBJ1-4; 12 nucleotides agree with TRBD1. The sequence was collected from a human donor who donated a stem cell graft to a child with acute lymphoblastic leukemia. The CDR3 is CASSRRDRGHPNEKLFF. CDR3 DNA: TGTGCCAGCAGTCGACGGGACAGGGGGCACCCTAATGAAAAACTGTTTTTT. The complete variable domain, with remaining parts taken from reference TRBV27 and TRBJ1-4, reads EAQVTQNPRYLITVTGKKLTVTCSQNMNHEYMSWYRQDPGLGLRQIYYSMNVEVTDKGDVPEGYKVSRKEKRNFPLILESPSPNQTSLYFCASSRRDRGHPNEKLFFGSGTQLSVL.